The 28 T cell receptor beta chains given below trace back to one sample, sequenced in a study of blood T cell repertoires in COVID-19. TCRdb's copy holds only in-frame clones and misses some; the assay was immunoSEQ multiplex PCR. The sample has 150,000 to 200,000 clones, approximately 89% seen once. Sequenced: PBMCs or T cells enriched from blood (not recorded which). The receptors here all came from a man aged 35 to 55 who had recovered from COVID-19.

The V gene is TRBV18, the J gene TRBJ2-7, with 8 bases identical to TRBD2. CDR1 and CDR2 (germline): KGHSH, LQKENI. The CDR3 has 16 amino acids. V shed 4 bases and J 0 bases; nucleotides not matched to a gene: 8. CDR3 coding DNA: TGTGCCAGCTCACAACAAGCGGGGGCGCCCTCCTACGAGCAGTACTTC. This sequence encodes CASSQQAGAPSYEQYF. Drawing the rest from reference TRBV18 and TRBJ2-7, the complete variable domain is NAGVMQNPRHLVRRRGQEARLRCSPMKGHSHVYWYRQLPEEGLKFMVYLQKENIIDESGMPKERFSAEFPKEGPSILRIQQVVRGDSAAYFCASSQQAGAPSYEQYFGPGTRLTVT.

The V gene is TRBV10-1, the J gene TRBJ1-1; 7 nucleotides line up with TRBD1. The CDR3 loop spans 12 amino acids. CDR1 WNHNN and CDR2 SYGVQD come from the germline V gene (reference sequence). J gave up 5 bases and V 4 bases, and 1 base lay outside the gene matches. The CDR3 nucleotides are TGCGCCAGCAGTGCGGACAGGACTGAAGCTTTCTTT. It specifies CASSADRTEAFF.

The chain joins TRBV19 to TRBJ1-5; D is ambiguous. Germline lookup yields CDR1 LNHDA and CDR2 SQIVND (reference sequence). V lost 1 base to trimming and J lost 5 bases, with 18 bases between them. The CDR3 is made up of 17 amino acids. The CDR3 protein is CASSIGRKGSFYQPQHF. The CDR3 coding sequence is TGTGCCAGTAGTATAGGGAGGAAAGGGTCCTTTTATCAGCCCCAGCATTTT.

This chain connects TRBV25-1 to TRBJ1-1; D is uncertain. Trimming took 6 bases from V and 1 from J, leaving 9 bases between them. This CDR3 has 13 residues. Germline CDR1 reads MGHDK; CDR2 reads SYGVNS. CDR3 DNA: TGTGCCAGCAGCGCAGACACGAACACTGAAGCTTTCTTT. It translates to CASSADTNTEAFF.

The rearrangement uses TRBV7-6 and TRBJ1-4, with TRBD1 as a possible D gene (5 bases). The CDR3 runs 14 residues. V lost 1 base, J lost 6 bases, and 9 bases lay in between. CDR1 and CDR2 from the germline V gene are SGHVS and FNYEAQ. CDR3 bases: TGTGCCAGCAGCTTAGGGGCGGGGGATGAAAAACTGTTTTTT. It is translated as CASSLGAGDEKLFF.

The chain uses TRBV5-6 and TRBJ2-5; D is ambiguous. Germline values: CDR1 SGHDT, CDR2 YYEEEE. Between the trimmed V and J ends, which lost 10 bases and 5 bases, there was a span of 15 bases. The CDR3 is 12 residues long. The DNA for the CDR3 is TGTGCCTCCAACGACATGAAGGAGACCCAGTACTTC. It yields the protein CASNDMKETQYF.

The chain recombines TRBV7-2 with TRBJ1-6; D is uncertain. Germline loops: CDR1 SGHTA, CDR2 FQGNSA. This CDR3 spans 12 amino acids. Here the CDR3 reads CALTGTNSPLHF. The CDR3 coding sequence is TGTGCGCTGACGGGTACTAATTCACCCCTCCACTTT. The full variable domain, completed using reference TRBV7-2 and TRBJ1-6, is GAGVSQSPSNKVTEKGKDVELRCDPISGHTALYWYRQSLGQGLEFLIYFQGNSAPDKSGLPSDRFSAERTGGSVSTLTIQRTQQEDSAVYLCALTGTNSPLHFGNGTRLTVT.

The CDR3 loop reads CAWSSPETGYYYEQYF. The CDR3, as DNA: TGTGCCTGGAGTTCCCCAGAGACAGGTTACTACTACGAGCAGTACTTC. The genes are TRBV30 and TRBJ2-7; a weak D match, TRBD1 (6 bases). Germline lookup yields CDR1 GTSNPN and CDR2 SVGIG (reference sequence). This CDR3 has 16 amino acids. V was cut by 2 bases and J by 3 bases, with 20 bases left in between.

With regard to this clone: A read error may produce the germline difference seen at one junction end. The chain is built from TRBV7-7 and TRBJ2-5, with 8 nucleotides matching TRBD2. This CDR3 is 15 amino acids long. The V gene's germline CDR1 is SSHAT and CDR2 FNYEAQ (reference sequence). Here the CDR3 DNA reads TGTGCTAGCAGCTTAACGGGACTAGGCCAAGAGACCCAGTACTTC. It encodes CASSLTGLGQETQYF.

The rearrangement links TRBV6-5 to TRBJ2-7, with TRBD2 identical over 7 bases. The V and J ends lost 5 bases and 5 bases, in that order; junction bases with no gene match: 12. The germline V gene has CDR1 MNHEY and CDR2 SVGAGI. The CDR3 length is 15 residues. CDR3 sequence reads: CASSTSSGAPHEQYF. The CDR3 nucleotides are TGTGCCAGCAGTACTTCTAGCGGAGCCCCCCACGAGCAGTACTTC.

The chain has TRBV7-2 and TRBJ1-4; D is unclear. The CDR3 is 14 amino acids. V was cut by 2 bases and J by 0 bases, with 4 bases left in between. From germline, CDR1 is SGHTA and CDR2 FQGNSA. The CDR3 loop reads CASSLYATNEKLFF. The CDR3 DNA sequence: TGTGCCAGCAGCTTATATGCAACTAATGAAAAACTGTTTTTT.

The V gene is TRBV5-8, the J gene TRBJ2-3; TRBD2 matches at 11 bases. The CDR3 is made up of 14 amino acids. Trimming removed 6 bases from V and 5 bases from J; junction bases left unmatched: 5. Germline V gene sequence: CDR1 SGHTS, CDR2 YDEGEE. DNA of the CDR3: TGTGCCAGCACTATGGGGACTAGCGGAGATACGCAGTATTTT. Its translation is CASTMGTSGDTQYF.

This clone was detected only once. J is TRBJ2-7 and V is TRBV30; the match to TRBD1 covers 7 bases. Unmatched junction bases numbered 14, after V lost 2 bases and J lost 7 bases. Germline V CDR1 and CDR2: GTSNPN, SVGIG (reference sequence). CDR3 length: 15 amino acids. The CDR3 sequence is CAWSLPGKGAEEQYF. CDR3 bases: TGTGCCTGGAGTCTACCGGGCAAGGGGGCGGAAGAGCAGTACTTC.

This clone was recorded a few times. V gene TRBV30 combines with J gene TRBJ1-2, with D maybe TRBD1 (6 bases). This CDR3 spans 13 amino acids. From germline, CDR1 is GTSNPN and CDR2 SVGIG (reference sequence). V dropped 0 bases and J dropped 8 bases, with 13 bases sitting between them. Here the CDR3 DNA reads TGTGCCTGGAGTGTACGGGCAGGGGTCGGCTACACCTTC. Amino acid sequence: CAWSVRAGVGYTF.

The chain recombines TRBV5-4 with TRBJ2-5, with D possibly matching TRBD1 (6 bases). Germline CDR1 and CDR2: SGHNT and YYREEE (reference sequence). V gave up 0 bases and J gave up 4 bases, with 7 bases separating them. This CDR3 is 13 amino acids long. Here the CDR3 DNA reads TGTGCCAGCAGCTTGGAAGGGGGAGAGACCCAGTACTTC. Amino acid sequence: CASSLEGGETQYF. The whole variable domain, filled in from reference TRBV5-4 and TRBJ2-5, reads ETGVTQSPTHLIKTRGQQVTLRCSSQSGHNTVSWYQQALGQGPQFIFQYYREEENGRGNFPPRFSGLQFPNYSSELNVNALELDDSALYLCASSLEGGETQYFGPGTRLLVL.

This clone was seen a handful of times. V is TRBV27 and J is TRBJ1-1; 7 positions match TRBD1. This CDR3 has 13 residues. Germline V lookup: CDR1 MNHEY, CDR2 SMNVEV (reference sequence). J was trimmed by 5 bases and V by 5 bases; bases with no gene match: 5. Here the CDR3 reads CASSVDRDTEAFF. CDR3 DNA sequence: TGTGCCAGCAGTGTCGACAGGGATACTGAAGCTTTCTTT.

This chain uses TRBV4-1 with TRBJ1-2, with no clear D. Germline V CDR1 and CDR2: MGHRA, YSYEKL. The CDR3 extends over 14 amino acids. Trimming stripped 3 bases from V and 4 bases from J, with 12 bases between. DNA of the CDR3: TGCGCCAGCAGCCAGCCTATACTATTCTATGGCTACACCTTC. The encoded protein is CASSQPILFYGYTF.

The V gene is TRBV9, the J gene TRBJ2-6; D uncertain. Trimming removed 0 bases from V and 1 base from J, with 8 bases in between. CDR3 length equals 16 residues. Germline CDR1 SGDLS, CDR2 YYNGEE. For the CDR3, the DNA is TGTGCCAGCAGCGTAGCTCTCCAGTCTGGGGCCAACGTCCTGACTTTC. Translation: CASSVALQSGANVLTF.

This rearrangement joins TRBV11-2 to TRBJ2-7, with 9 nucleotides matching TRBD1. V gave up 3 bases and J gave up 5 bases; unmatched junction bases: 8. The CDR3 runs 15 residues. Germline-derived CDR1 and CDR2 are SGHAT and FQNNGV. CDR3 DNA: TGTGCCAGCAGCTTTCCGGGACAGGGTAGGCACGAGCAGTACTTC. Protein sequence: CASSFPGQGRHEQYF.

The chain has TRBV2 and TRBJ1-3, with no clear D. Germline lookup yields CDR1 SNHLY and CDR2 FYNNEI. This CDR3 is 17 amino acids long. V was trimmed by 3 bases and J by 4 bases, leaving 19 bases between them. CDR3 nucleotides: TGTGCCAGCAGTGAGCCCCCGGGTCTAGGTGGGGGAAACACCATATATTTT. It translates to CASSEPPGLGGGNTIYF.

This rearrangement joins TRBV9 to TRBJ1-2; 9 nucleotides align to TRBD1. Germline trimming cut 0 bases from V and 8 bases from J; bases unmatched to any gene: 5. Germline assignment: CDR1 SGDLS and CDR2 YYNGEE. This CDR3 is 14 amino acids long. For the CDR3, the DNA is TGTGCCAGCAGCGTAGAAAGGACAGGGGAAGGCTACACCTTC. It yields the protein CASSVERTGEGYTF.

The chain is built from TRBV27 and TRBJ1-6; D remains ambiguous. CDR1 MNHEY and CDR2 SMNVEV come from the germline V gene (reference sequence). V lost 4 bases and J lost 6, with 10 bases in between. This CDR3 spans 14 amino acids. This chain's CDR3 is CASSSRVFNSPLHF. CDR3 in DNA: TGTGCCAGCAGTTCCCGGGTTTTTAATTCACCCCTCCACTTT.

The chain uses TRBV19 and TRBJ1-6; D is uncertain. In germline, CDR1 is LNHDA, CDR2 SQIVND (reference sequence). The CDR3 sequence is 14 residues long. The V end lost 4 bases, the J end lost 7 bases, and 11 bases lay between the germline ends. The DNA of the CDR3 is TGTGCCAGTAGTACTTCTACCTGGAATTCACCCCTCCACTTT. Translated: CASSTSTWNSPLHF.

V gene TRBV27 combines with J gene TRBJ2-7, with 7 bases aligning to TRBD2. CDR1 and CDR2 from the germline V gene are MNHEY and SMNVEV (reference sequence). This CDR3 has 15 residues. The ends lost 6 bases at V and 2 bases at J; junction bases unmatched: 10. The CDR3 bases are TGTGCCAGCAGAACCCCGGGGGGAGTTACCTACGAGCAGTACTTC. Its translation: CASRTPGGVTYEQYF.

CDR3 sequence: CASSPVGRDGYGYTF. The CDR3 region has the DNA TGCGCCAGCAGCCCCGTGGGGAGGGACGGATATGGCTACACCTTC. This sequence joins TRBV5-1 and TRBJ1-2, with TRBD1 as a possible D gene (5 bases). Germline V lookup: CDR1 SGHRS, CDR2 YFSETQ. Trimming left V 4 bases short and J 5 bases short, with 18 bases between. The CDR3 contains 15 residues. Complete variable domain (other parts from reference TRBV5-1 and TRBJ1-2): KAGVTQTPRYLIKTRGQQVTLSCSPISGHRSVSWYQQTPGQGLQFLFEYFSETQRNKGNFPGRFSGRQFSNSRSEMNVSTLELGDSALYLCASSPVGRDGYGYTFGSGTRLTVV.

The chain couples TRBV14 to TRBJ1-3, with D possibly TRBD1 on 5 matching bases. The V and J ends lost 0 bases and 0 bases respectively, with 12 bases between them. CDR3 length equals 17 residues. CDR1 is SGHDN and CDR2 is FVKESK in the germline V gene. The CDR3 DNA follows: TGTGCCAGCAGCCAAGAATCCGGACAAAGCTCTGGAAACACCATATATTTT. Its protein product is CASSQESGQSSGNTIYF.

This clone came up a few times. The CDR3 nucleotides are TGTGCCAGCAGCCGTGACGGGACAGGAGGAGATACGCAGTATTTT. Its protein is CASSRDGTGGDTQYF. The chain combines TRBV7-9 with TRBJ2-3; 8 bases fit TRBD1. There are 15 residues in the CDR3. The junction had 9 bases not matched to a gene; V was cut back by 5 bases and J by 5 bases. Per the germline V gene, CDR1 is SEHNR and CDR2 is FQNEAQ (reference sequence).

This clone was recorded only once. This sequence joins TRBV18 and TRBJ1-6; possibly TRBD1 for D (5 bases). V was clipped by 6 bases and J by 7 bases, with 13 bases between them. The length of the CDR3 is 14 residues. Germline lookup yields CDR1 KGHSH and CDR2 LQKENI. CDR3 region: CASSHGGSNSPLHF. The CDR3 DNA sequence: TGTGCCAGCTCTCACGGGGGTTCGAATTCACCCCTCCACTTT.